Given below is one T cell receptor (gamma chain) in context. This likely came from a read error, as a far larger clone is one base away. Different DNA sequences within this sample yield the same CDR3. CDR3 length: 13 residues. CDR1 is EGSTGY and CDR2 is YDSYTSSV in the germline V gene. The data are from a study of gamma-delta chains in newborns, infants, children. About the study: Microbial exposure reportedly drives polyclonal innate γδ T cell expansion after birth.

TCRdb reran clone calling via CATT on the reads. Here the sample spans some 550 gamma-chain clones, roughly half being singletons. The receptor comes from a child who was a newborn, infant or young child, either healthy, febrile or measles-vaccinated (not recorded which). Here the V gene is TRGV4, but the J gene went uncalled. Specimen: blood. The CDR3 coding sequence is TGTGCCACCTGGAGTTCGAATTATTATAAGAAGCTCTTT. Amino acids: CATWSSNYYKKLF.